This entry lists 17 T cell receptor beta chains sequenced from one sample in a study of Graves' ophthalmopathy and Graves' hyperthyroidism. Transcripts of RNA were the source for amplifying TCR beta CDR3 regions. The library came from an HTBI-primed first-round RT-PCR and a second-round multiplex PCR. MiXCR was run by TCRdb on the multiplex PCR reads, yielding one entry per CDR3 protein. The data contain about 370,000 distinct CDR3 sequences, approximately 18% of them singletons. Specimen: peripheral blood. These receptors all come from an adult woman with stable Graves' hyperthyroidism.

This clonotype appeared many times. The chain joins TRBV19 to TRBJ2-7, with a weak D call TRBD1 (5 bases). CDR3 length: 13 amino acids. The V end lost 1 base, the J end lost 3 bases, and 7 bases lay between the germline ends. Per germline, CDR1 LNHDA and CDR2 SQIVND (reference sequence). CDR3 nucleotides: TGTGCCAGTAGTATAGGACAGCACTACGAGCAGTACTTC. This codes for CASSIGQHYEQYF.

This clonotype was seen ten or more times. V usage is TRBV6-2 or TRBV6-3 and J usage is TRBJ2-6; TRBD2 matches at 9 bases. Germline V gene lookup returns CDR1 MNHEY and CDR2 SVGEGT. Losses at the gene ends were 0 bases for V and 4 bases for J; bases not matched to a gene: 10. The CDR3 spans 19 residues. The CDR3 DNA is TGTGCCAGCAGTTACTCTCCACTAGCGGGCCCTAGAGGGGCCAACGTCCTGACTTTC. It specifies CASSYSPLAGPRGANVLTF.

This clonotype was recorded many times. V is TRBV20-1 and J is TRBJ2-6; D uncertain. The CDR3 contains 15 residues. Germline CDR1 DFQATT, CDR2 SNEGSKA (reference sequence). V shed 5 bases and J shed 4 bases, with 15 bases lying between them. Written as DNA, the CDR3 is TGCAGTGCTTGGCCCCCAGGAGCCGGGGCCAACGTCCTGACTTTC. This codes for CSAWPPGAGANVLTF.

This clonotype was seen many times. The V gene is TRBV20-1, the J gene TRBJ1-2; tentative D call: TRBD1 (5 bases). The germline CDR1 and CDR2 sequences are DFQATT and SNEGSKA (reference sequence). V was trimmed by 5 bases and J by 7 bases, leaving 14 bases between them. This CDR3 contains 12 residues. The CDR3 protein is CSAQQGSGGYTF. The DNA of the CDR3 is TGCAGTGCTCAGCAGGGTTCAGGTGGCTACACCTTC.

This clonotype has ten or more counts. The V call is TRBV6-1, the J call TRBJ2-3; D not certain. The V end was cut by 3 bases, the J end by 2 bases, with 15 bases between. There are 16 residues in the CDR3. Germline CDR1 is MNHNS and CDR2 is SASEGT. DNA for the CDR3: TGTGCCAGCAGTGATAATTTGCAGCTCATCACAGATACGCAGTATTTT. Protein product: CASSDNLQLITDTQYF.

V is TRBV12-3 or TRBV12-4 and J is TRBJ2-5, with TRBD2 matching over 10 bases. The CDR3 covers 16 residues. Trimming took 5 bases from V and 9 from J; bases not matched to a gene: 15. DNA of the CDR3: TGTGCCAGCAGTACCCGGACTAGCGGTCCGATGCGGGCCCAGTACTTC. Its protein product is CASSTRTSGPMRAQYF.

The sample holds many counts of this clonotype. V and J are TRBV11-2 and TRBJ1-6; D ambiguous. V was shortened by 4 bases and J by 6 bases, with 16 bases between the two germline ends. Germline CDR1 and CDR2: SGHAT and FQNNGV. The length of the CDR3 is 16 residues. CDR3 DNA: TGTGCCAGCAGCTCGAATCGGAACAGCGCTAATTCACCCCTCCACTTT. It encodes CASSSNRNSANSPLHF.

This clonotype was recorded many times. The rearrangement uses TRBV29-1 and TRBJ2-5; D perhaps matches TRBD1 (6 bases). The CDR3 has 12 residues. V shed 6 bases and J shed 5 bases, with 13 bases lying between them. Germline values: CDR1 SQVTM, CDR2 ANQGSEA. CDR3 bases: TGCAGCGTGGGGACATCGGGGGAGACCCAGTACTTC. This gives the protein CSVGTSGETQYF.

The chain joins TRBV12-3 or TRBV12-4 to TRBJ2-5; 7 bases align to TRBD1. The CDR3 loop spans 14 amino acids. The V segment lost 8 bases and the J segment 5 bases; nucleotides outside the gene matches: 11. The CDR3 sequence: CASGPPTGLETQYF. The CDR3, as DNA: TGTGCCAGCGGACCCCCGACAGGGTTGGAGACCCAGTACTTC.

This clonotype was counted ten times or more. The chain carries TRBV27 and TRBJ2-7; TRBD1 matches 10 bases. The CDR3 sequence is 15 residues long. Germline V gives CDR1 MNHEY, CDR2 SMNVEV (reference sequence). With 5 bases clipped from V and 5 bases from J, the junction kept 9 bases outside the gene matches. This chain's CDR3 is CASSLAGTGVNEQYF. DNA for the CDR3: TGTGCCAGCAGTCTAGCTGGGACAGGGGTAAACGAGCAGTACTTC.

This clonotype was seen at least ten times. CDR3 DNA sequence: TGTGCCAGCAGCCTACCCCAAAAAGAAGAGACCCAGTACTTC. This sequence encodes CASSLPQKEETQYF. This rearrangement joins TRBV28 to TRBJ2-5; no reliable D call. V lost 6 bases, J lost 3 bases, and 14 bases lay in between. Germline V gene sequence: CDR1 MDHEN, CDR2 SYDVKM. The CDR3 spans 14 residues.

This clonotype has only a few counts. Its ends do not fully match the called genes, so a read error is possible. CDR3 sequence: CASSRGLVAKTGELFF. For the CDR3, the DNA is TGTGCCAGCAGCCGTGGACTAGTCGCGAAGACCGGGGAGCTGTTTTTT. The V gene is TRBV3-1, the J gene TRBJ2-2; 7 bases are a match to TRBD2. This CDR3 region has 16 residues. Per germline, CDR1 LGHDT and CDR2 YNNKEL (reference sequence).

This clonotype was detected many times. The chain recombines TRBV11-2 with TRBJ2-7; the match to TRBD2 covers 11 bases. Germline CDR1 reads SGHAT; CDR2 reads FQNNGV. Trimming cost V 5 bases and J 3 bases; bases outside gene matches: 9. The CDR3 is 16 amino acids. The CDR3 bases are TGTGCCAGCAGCACCGCGGGACTAGCGGATATCTACGAGCAGTACTTC. It yields the protein CASSTAGLADIYEQYF.

This clonotype showed up many times. The rearrangement joins TRBV12-5 to TRBJ2-5, with 8 bases identical to TRBD2. V was pared by 2 bases and J by 4 bases, with 9 bases of the junction left unmatched. The CDR3 covers 16 residues. Germline loops: CDR1 LGHNT, CDR2 FRNRAP. CDR3: CASGLPSGRGGETQYF. The DNA for the CDR3 is TGTGCTAGTGGTTTGCCCAGCGGGAGAGGAGGAGAGACCCAGTACTTC.

This clonotype was counted ten times or more. The gene calls are TRBV24-1 and TRBJ2-5, with a possible D match to TRBD1 (6 bases). CDR1 and CDR2 from the germline V gene are KGHDR and SFDVKD. V lost 4 bases to trimming and J lost 3 bases, with 14 bases between them. CDR3 length equals 15 residues. Written as DNA, the CDR3 is TGTGCCACCAGTGACCCCTTGGGGGCGGAAGAGACCCAGTACTTC. Protein sequence: CATSDPLGAEETQYF.

This clonotype was counted many times. V and J are TRBV6-1 and TRBJ2-7, with a possible D match to TRBD2 (5 bases). Trimming removed 7 bases at V and 0 bases at J, with 10 bases between. This CDR3 region has 13 residues. Germline V CDR1 and CDR2: MNHNS, SASEGT. The CDR3 DNA follows: TGTGCCAGCAAAAGCGGCAGCTCCTACGAGCAGTACTTC. It is translated as CASKSGSSYEQYF.

This clonotype was counted a few times. V usage is TRBV5-8 and J usage is TRBJ2-1; 8 bases agree with TRBD2. Unmatched junction bases numbered 5, after V lost 1 base and J lost 2 bases. Germline assignment: CDR1 SGHTS and CDR2 YDEGEE. The CDR3 runs 16 residues. The CDR3 nucleotides are TGTGCCAGCAGCTTGAGACTAGCGTTGGCCTACAATGAGCAGTTCTTC. Residues: CASSLRLALAYNEQFF. Together with reference TRBV5-8 and TRBJ2-1, the CDR3 gives the full variable domain: EAGVTQSPTHLIKTRGQQATLRCSPISGHTSVYWYQQALGLGLQFLLWYDEGEERNRGNFPPRFSGRQFPNYSSELNVNALELEDSALYLCASSLRLALAYNEQFFGPGTRLTVL.